Below, one T cell receptor beta chain is given with its context. Through a sample-barcoded 5' primer and a J-beta primer mix, a second PCR was run for about 6 to 11 cycles. TCRdb called the 5' RACE reads again in MiXCR, with one record for every CDR3 protein. The data show fewer than 2,000,000 distinct CDR3 sequences, more than 35% seen once. The data originate from a study of blood T cells in healthy people across ages. This sequence originates from a human donor in good health. Sequenced input: blood.

In DNA, the CDR3 is TGTGCCAGCGGAGACCCGGGACTGAATGGCTACACCTTC. Protein sequence: CASGDPGLNGYTF. The chain carries TRBV7-3 and TRBJ1-2; D might be TRBD1 (5 bases). Trimming shortened V by 8 bases and J by 6 bases, and 16 bases separated the two germline ends. The CDR3 has 13 amino acids. The V gene's germline CDR1 is SGHTA and CDR2 FQGTGA. Full variable domain (rest looked up from reference TRBV7-3 and TRBJ1-2): GAGVSQTPSNKVTEKGKYVELRCDPISGHTALYWYRQSLGQGPEFLIYFQGTGAADDSGLPNDRFFAVRPEGSVSTLKIQRTERGDSAVYLCASGDPGLNGYTFGSGTRLTVV.